The rows below give T cell receptor beta chains drawn from one sample of a study of vaccination effects on CD4 cells after COVID-19. Using immunoSEQ multiplex PCR, the repertoire was profiled, and TCRdb retains in-frame clones only, with some absent. The sample includes roughly 41,000 clones, 60% to 80% of them seen just once. These receptors have no identified antigens. This sample comprised CD4+ T cells from PBMCs cultured with HCoV-OC43 spike peptides, obtained before COVID-19 vaccination. These receptors all stem from a human donor who received a COVID-19 vaccine. The CDR3 runs from the conserved cysteine through the conserved F or W. D genes are given only for firm matches. Part of the rows lack a size; the others show once, few, many or a class for expanded clones.

clone_size j_call v_call d_call cdr3_aa cdr3_nt
- TRBJ1-2 TRBV6-2/TRBV6-3 - CASSWTDYGYTF TGTGCCAGCAGTTGGACAGACTATGGCTACACCTTC
- TRBJ1-4 TRBV6-6 - CASRQSIDEKLFF TGTGCCAGCAGGCAATCTATTGATGAAAAACTGTTTTTT
- TRBJ1-2 TRBV2 - CASSEALSIYGYTF TGTGCCAGCAGTGAAGCGCTGAGTATCTATGGCTACACCTTC
- TRBJ2-5 TRBV11-2 - CASSFPPSETQYF TGTGCCAGCAGCTTCCCCCCCAGCGAGACCCAGTACTTC
- TRBJ2-7 TRBV2 - CASSELGRLRGYEQYF TGTGCCAGCAGTGAACTTGGAAGATTGCGTGGGTACGAGCAGTACTTC
once TRBJ2-6 TRBV6-2/TRBV6-3 - CASSPGGLGANVLTF TGTGCCAGCAGCCCCGGGGGGCTTGGGGCCAACGTCCTGACTTTC
few TRBJ1-3 TRBV7-9 - CASSPRDVENTIYF TGTGCCAGCAGCCCTCGGGACGTGGAAAACACCATATATTTT
- TRBJ2-1 TRBV11-3 - CASSLEQGAYNEQFF TGTGCCAGCAGCTTAGAGCAGGGAGCCTACAATGAGCAGTTCTTC
- TRBJ1-2 TRBV5-8 TRBD1 CASSGGDRDSYGYTF TGTGCCAGCAGCGGGGGAGACCGGGACAGTTATGGCTACACCTTC
- TRBJ2-1 TRBV11-2 TRBD1 CASSVRQGARNEQFF TGTGCCAGCAGCGTACGACAGGGGGCGCGCAATGAGCAGTTCTTC
- TRBJ2-7 TRBV19 TRBD2 CASSMASGRPSYEQYF TGTGCCAGTAGTATGGCTAGCGGGAGACCCTCCTACGAGCAGTACTTC
- TRBJ2-1 TRBV4-2 TRBD2 CASSQDSGGASEQFF TGTGCCAGCAGCCAAGACTCCGGGGGGGCAAGTGAGCAGTTCTTC
- TRBJ2-5 TRBV7-9 TRBD2 CAYQGTSGATYQETQYF TGTGCCTACCAGGGGACTAGCGGGGCGACCTACCAAGAGACCCAGTACTTC
- TRBJ2-7 TRBV7-9 TRBD2 CASSRRTSGRAYEQYF TGTGCCAGCAGCCGCCGGACTAGCGGGAGAGCCTACGAGCAGTACTTC
- TRBJ2-5 TRBV19 - CASSESSETQYF TGTGCCAGTAGCGAATCCTCAGAGACCCAGTACTTC
- TRBJ1-2 TRBV7-9 - CASSPWGGSIRGNYGYTF TGTGCCAGCAGCCCTTGGGGAGGGTCGATTAGGGGAAACTATGGCTACACCTTC
- TRBJ1-1 TRBV21-1 - CASNQGATEAFF TGTGCCAGCAACCAGGGGGCCACTGAAGCTTTCTTT
- TRBJ2-5 TRBV6-5 TRBD2 CASSYSFGGSMETQYF TGTGCCAGCAGTTACTCGTTCGGGGGGAGTATGGAGACCCAGTACTTC
- TRBJ1-4 TRBV12-3/TRBV12-4 TRBD1 CASSSGQNEKLFF TGTGCCAGCAGTTCGGGACAGAATGAAAAACTGTTTTTT
- TRBJ2-7 TRBV5-1 - CASSLESYSGEQYF TGCGCCAGCAGCTTGGAGAGCTATAGCGGCGAGCAGTACTTC
- TRBJ2-7 TRBV11-2 - CACSVGYEQYF TGTGCCTGTTCCGTCGGGTACGAGCAGTACTTC
few TRBJ1-1 TRBV3-1/TRBV3-2 - CASSLTGTDREAFF TGTGCCAGCAGTCTTACGGGCACAGACAGGGAAGCTTTCTTT
once TRBJ2-3 TRBV5-4 - CASRTGPGDTQYF TGTGCCAGCAGAACAGGACCGGGAGATACGCAGTATTTT
once TRBJ2-5 TRBV27 TRBD1 CASREGQGARETQYF TGTGCCAGCAGGGAGGGACAGGGGGCCCGAGAGACCCAGTACTTC
- TRBJ2-7 TRBV9 TRBD2 CASSVAPSGRTYEQYF TGTGCCAGCAGCGTAGCTCCTAGCGGGCGTACCTACGAGCAGTACTTC
- TRBJ2-7 TRBV5-1 - CASSTYPDTSYEQYF TGCGCCAGCAGCACCTACCCGGACACAAGTTACGAGCAGTACTTC
few TRBJ2-7 TRBV27 - CASSYHSKVYEQYF TGTGCCAGCAGTTACCACAGTAAGGTTTACGAGCAGTACTTC
- TRBJ1-3 TRBV19 TRBD1 CASRRDRGVYTIYF TGTGCCAGCCGCCGGGACAGGGGAGTGTACACCATATATTTT
few TRBJ2-7 TRBV20-1 - CSASKMRERGEQYF TGCAGTGCTAGTAAAATGCGGGAGAGGGGGGAGCAGTACTTC
- TRBJ2-2 TRBV5-1 - CASSLEVDTGELFF TGCGCCAGCAGCTTGGAGGTAGACACCGGGGAGCTGTTTTTT
few TRBJ1-2 TRBV12-3/TRBV12-4 - CASIGIKSGGYTF TGTGCCAGCATTGGGATCAAGTCTGGCGGCTACACCTTC
few TRBJ1-2 TRBV6-2/TRBV6-3 - CASSLPGSGSYGYTF TGTGCCAGCAGTCTGCCGGGGTCGGGATCCTATGGCTACACCTTC
few TRBJ2-2 TRBV4-1 TRBD2 CASTPFSGGPTTGELFF TGCGCCAGCACTCCGTTTAGCGGGGGGCCGACCACCGGGGAGCTGTTTTTT
- TRBJ1-5 TRBV25-1 TRBD1 CASRPGTGDTGPQHF TGTGCCAGCAGACCCGGGACAGGGGACACGGGGCCCCAGCATTTT
- TRBJ1-2 TRBV20-1 TRBD1 CSATDRGRDSYGYTF TGCAGTGCTACTGACAGGGGGCGCGATAGCTATGGCTACACCTTC
- TRBJ2-2 TRBV6-5 - CASKWDATGELFF TGTGCCAGCAAGTGGGACGCGACGGGGGAGCTGTTTTTT
- TRBJ1-5 TRBV7-2 - CATSRNSNQPQHF TGTGCCACCTCTAGGAATAGCAATCAGCCCCAGCATTTT
- TRBJ1-2 TRBV2 - CASRMVGAGGYGYTF TGTGCCAGCAGGATGGTAGGGGCAGGCGGCTATGGCTACACCTTC
- TRBJ2-3 TRBV3-1/TRBV3-2 - CASRLGGVKTDTQYF TGTGCCAGCAGGCTGGGAGGAGTTAAAACAGATACGCAGTATTTT
once TRBJ2-5 TRBV3-1/TRBV3-2 TRBD2 CASSPRRLGREETQYF TGTGCCAGCAGCCCCCGCCGGCTGGGGAGGGAAGAGACCCAGTACTTC
- TRBJ2-7 TRBV6-5 - CASSTGSPPYEQYF TGTGCCAGCAGTACTGGGTCACCTCCCTACGAGCAGTACTTC
- TRBJ2-1 TRBV5-4 TRBD2 CASSSYSGFLSSYNEQFF TGTGCCAGCAGCTCGTATAGCGGGTTCTTAAGCTCCTACAATGAGCAGTTCTTC
- TRBJ1-6 TRBV10-1 - CATKGSPLHF TGCGCCACCAAGGGTTCACCCCTCCACTTT
- TRBJ1-6 TRBV2 - CASSEGGGRISPLHF TGTGCCAGCAGCGAAGGGGGGGGGCGGATTTCACCCCTCCACTTT
- TRBJ1-3 TRBV6-5 - CASRPRDGGNTIYF TGTGCCAGCAGGCCCAGGGATGGTGGAAACACCATATATTTT
few TRBJ2-3 TRBV5-1 TRBD2 CASSLGLAGKTPTDTQYF TGCGCCAGCAGCTTGGGACTAGCGGGAAAAACACCCACAGATACGCAGTATTTT
- TRBJ2-2 TRBV14 - CASSQDMKNTGELFF TGTGCCAGCAGCCAAGATATGAAGAACACCGGGGAGCTGTTTTTT
- TRBJ2-7 TRBV24-1 - CATSASMGSSYEQYF TGTGCCACCAGTGCATCCATGGGGAGCTCCTACGAGCAGTACTTC
- TRBJ2-3 TRBV6-1 - CASSEVPGVADTQYF TGTGCCAGCAGTGAAGTCCCGGGGGTCGCAGATACGCAGTATTTT
- TRBJ2-3 TRBV5-4 - CASSLVQNPQYF TGTGCCAGCAGCTTGGTTCAGAACCCGCAGTATTTT
- TRBJ2-1 TRBV5-4 - CASSRGPNGYNEQFF TGTGCCAGCAGCCGGGGGCCTAACGGGTACAATGAGCAGTTCTTC
- TRBJ1-3 TRBV19 - CATSPGLNSGNTIYF TGTGCCACTAGCCCGGGACTGAACTCTGGAAACACCATATATTTT
few TRBJ1-1 TRBV13 - CASSSGRMGTEAFF TGTGCCAGCAGCTCAGGCCGAATGGGCACTGAAGCTTTCTTT
- TRBJ1-1 TRBV2 - CASSGPGPATLMNTEAFF TGTGCCAGCAGTGGCCCCGGGCCAGCTACTCTTATGAACACTGAAGCTTTCTTT
- TRBJ1-4 TRBV5-6 - CASSPDLSRKLFF TGTGCCAGCAGCCCGGATTTGTCCAGAAAACTGTTTTTT
few TRBJ2-7 TRBV29-1 TRBD2 CSAQGLAGGEQYF TGCAGCGCCCAAGGACTAGCGGGAGGCGAGCAGTACTTC
- TRBJ2-5 TRBV6-4 - CASSSLGGEQETQYF TGTGCCAGCAGCAGCCTTGGAGGGGAACAAGAGACCCAGTACTTC
- TRBJ2-7 TRBV11-2 TRBD1 CASSLSAGTGAAYEQYF TGTGCCAGCAGCTTAAGCGCCGGGACAGGGGCCGCCTACGAGCAGTACTTC
- TRBJ1-5 TRBV2 TRBD1 CASSEFDRDNRPQHF TGTGCCAGCAGTGAATTCGACAGGGATAATCGGCCCCAGCATTTT
- TRBJ2-5 TRBV5-4 - CASSLPAAETQYF TGTGCCAGCAGCTTGCCAGCCGCGGAGACCCAGTACTTC